One sample yielded the 2 T cell receptor beta chains listed below, sequenced in a study of cytomegalovirus exposure and HLA in healthy donors (dated by TCRdb to about 2017). The library was made by the immunoSEQ multiplex PCR assay. For the multiplex PCR, a mixture combining 60 forward primers for TCR Vbeta segments and 13 reverse primers for TCR Jbeta segments was used. The source is immuneACCESS, and TCRdb retained only in-frame sequences with V and J called. Part of the clones is not carried over; for the studies checked, unresolved V genes explain less than half of this, and the remainder is unexplained. Here the sample has about 130,000 clones; less than 80% occur a single time. The leading ten clones occupy 6% to 8.5% of the sample. Material for sequencing was PBMCs. Receptor source: a man between 35 and 55 years old in good health and CMV-seropositive.

This clone was detected only a few times. The V and J genes are TRBV2 and TRBJ1-4, with 9 bases identical to TRBD1. Germline V gene lookup returns CDR1 SNHLY and CDR2 FYNNEI. The V gene end was trimmed by 7 bases and the J gene end by 3 bases; junction bases not matched to a gene: 6. The CDR3 spans 15 residues. CDR3 loop: CASNLQGAPNEKLFF. The CDR3 nucleotides read TGTGCCAGCAATCTACAGGGGGCGCCTAATGAAAAACTGTTTTTT.

There are a few counts of this clone. V and J are TRBV6-1 and TRBJ2-5; D is undetermined. The germline V and J ends were trimmed by 7 bases and 7 bases, with 19 bases remaining between them. The CDR3 loop spans 14 amino acids. The germline CDR1 and CDR2 sequences are MNHNS and SASEGT. CDR3 coding DNA: TGTGCCAGCACCCTTAACCCCAGGTTGGCGACCCAGTACTTC. Protein product: CASTLNPRLATQYF.